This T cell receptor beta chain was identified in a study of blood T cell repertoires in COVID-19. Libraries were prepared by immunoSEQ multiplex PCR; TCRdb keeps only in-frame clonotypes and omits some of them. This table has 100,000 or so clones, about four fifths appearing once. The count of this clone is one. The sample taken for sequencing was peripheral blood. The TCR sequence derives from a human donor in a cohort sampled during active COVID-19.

The CDR3 DNA follows: TGTGCCAGCAGTTTATCGCCTAGCGCTAAGCAGTACTTC. It encodes CASSLSPSAKQYF. The chain couples TRBV27 to TRBJ2-7, with D perhaps TRBD2 (6 bases). There are 13 residues in the CDR3. Germline V gene data show CDR1 as MNHEY and CDR2 as SMNVEV (reference sequence). V was clipped by 0 bases and J by 8 bases, with 11 bases between them.